These 5 T cell receptor beta chains were sequenced from one sample in a study of read filtering for tumor transcriptome and immune sequencing. Molecular barcoded adaptors covering alpha/delta and beta/gamma chains were used on approximately 400 ng RNA. TCRdb reanalysed the reads using MiXCR and keeps one entry per CDR3 protein. The table lists roughly 130,000 distinct CDR3 sequences, about an eighth of them singletons, with 8% to 13% in the top ten. The sample taken for sequencing was a population of CD138-negative cells sorted from bone marrow. These receptors came from a donor over 35 with multiple myeloma.

There are many counts of this clonotype. This sequence joins TRBV6-1 and TRBJ1-4, with D perhaps matching TRBD1 (5 bases). Germline V gene sequence: CDR1 MNHNS, CDR2 SASEGT. CDR3 length: 16 residues. V gave up 3 bases and J gave up 8 bases, with 19 bases separating them. The CDR3 nucleotides are TGTGCCAGCAGTGAGGATCTTGTCCAGGGCGGCGAAAAACTGTTTTTT. This gives the protein CASSEDLVQGGEKLFF.

In this sample, this clonotype turned up many times. The chain recombines TRBV5-1 with TRBJ1-4; possibly TRBD1 for D (6 bases). Germline V gives CDR1 SGHRS, CDR2 YFSETQ. Trimming shortened V by 3 bases and J by 8 bases, and 11 bases separated the two germline ends. This CDR3 has 13 amino acids. The CDR3 nucleotides are TGCGCCAGCAGCTCGGACAGTTACGAAAAACTGTTTTTT. Its protein product is CASSSDSYEKLFF.

This clonotype was detected many times. The chain joins TRBV7-9 to TRBJ2-1; either TRBD1 or TRBD2 may fit D (6 bases each). The germline V gene encodes CDR1 SEHNR and CDR2 FQNEAQ (reference sequence). The germline V and J ends were trimmed by 1 base and 13 bases, with 17 bases remaining between them. This CDR3 region has 14 residues. The DNA for the CDR3 is TGTGCCAGCAGCTTAGGGGGGCTAGCGCCAAATCAGTTCTTC. Translating gives CASSLGGLAPNQFF.

In its sample, this clonotype was seen many times. The gene calls are TRBV2 and TRBJ2-5; D gene ambiguous. CDR1 is SNHLY, CDR2 FYNNEI, per germline. CDR3 length: 14 residues. Trimming cost V 2 bases and J 0 bases, with 7 bases left between them. CDR3 region: CASSERSNQETQYF. In DNA, the CDR3 is TGTGCCAGCAGTGAAAGAAGCAACCAAGAGACCCAGTACTTC.

This clonotype appeared a few times. This is likely a read error, given that the CDR3 carries no conserved phenylalanine or tryptophan at its end. The chain is built from TRBV7-9 and TRBJ2-2; 8 bases map to TRBD2. This CDR3 is 15 amino acids long. Trimming cost V 7 bases and J 7 bases; bases outside gene matches: 11. Germline V gene lookup returns CDR1 SEHNR and CDR2 FQNEAQ (reference sequence). The CDR3 is CASNPSGSTIGELFY. The CDR3 region has the DNA TGTGCCAGCAACCCGAGCGGGAGTACAATCGGGGAGCTGTTTTAT.